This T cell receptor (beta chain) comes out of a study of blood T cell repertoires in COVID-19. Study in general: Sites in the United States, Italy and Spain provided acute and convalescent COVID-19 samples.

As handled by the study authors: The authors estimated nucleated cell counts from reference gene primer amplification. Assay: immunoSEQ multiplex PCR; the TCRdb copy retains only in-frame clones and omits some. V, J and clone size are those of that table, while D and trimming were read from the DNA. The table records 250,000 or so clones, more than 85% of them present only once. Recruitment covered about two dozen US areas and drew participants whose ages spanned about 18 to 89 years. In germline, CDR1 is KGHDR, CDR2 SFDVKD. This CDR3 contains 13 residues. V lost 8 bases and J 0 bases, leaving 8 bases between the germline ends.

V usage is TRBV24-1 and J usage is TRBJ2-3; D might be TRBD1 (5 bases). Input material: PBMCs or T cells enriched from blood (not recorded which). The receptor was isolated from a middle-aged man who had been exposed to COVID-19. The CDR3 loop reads CATKGSSTDTQYF. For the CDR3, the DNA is TGTGCCACCAAGGGGTCTAGCACAGATACGCAGTATTTT.